This T cell receptor beta chain was captured in a study of blood T cell repertoires in COVID-19. At the level of the study: The study drew acute and convalescent COVID-19 samples from the United States, Italy and Spain. The cDNA or gDNA used as material had been derived from T cells, B-cell-depleted T cells, or PBMCs.

The authors' processing: Nucleated cell counts were estimated from reference gene primer amplification. Measured with immunoSEQ multiplex PCR; TCRdb has only the in-frame clones, and not every one. V and J calls and clone size are given by that table; D and trimming were obtained from the DNA. The data show approximately 140,000 clones, with about 80% seen just once and over 15% held by the top ten. There are 14 residues in the CDR3. Trimming took 4 bases from V and 4 from J; bases not matched to a gene: 6. Germline CDR1 is SGHRS and CDR2 is YFSETQ. The sample holds one count of this clone. The source is a man aged 45-65 years with acute or convalescent COVID-19. The sequenced material came from peripheral blood. V and J are TRBV5-1 and TRBJ2-3; 7 bases are a match to TRBD2. CDR3 DNA sequence: TGCGCCAGCAGCCTCGGGGCGGGGGCAGATACGCAGTATTTT. Protein: CASSLGAGADTQYF.